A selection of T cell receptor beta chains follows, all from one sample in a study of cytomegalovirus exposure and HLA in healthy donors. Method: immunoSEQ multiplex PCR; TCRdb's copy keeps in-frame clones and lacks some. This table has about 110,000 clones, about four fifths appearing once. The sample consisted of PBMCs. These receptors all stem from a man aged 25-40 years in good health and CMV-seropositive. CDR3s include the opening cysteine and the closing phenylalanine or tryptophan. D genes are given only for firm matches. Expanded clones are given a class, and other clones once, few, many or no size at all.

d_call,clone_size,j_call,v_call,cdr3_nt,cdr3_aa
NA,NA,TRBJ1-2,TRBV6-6,TGTGCCAGCAGTTTGGACAGTCTCTATGGCTACACCTTC,CASSLDSLYGYTF
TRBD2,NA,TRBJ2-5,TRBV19,TGTGCCAGTAGTATTACGGGAGGAGAGACCCAGTACTTC,CASSITGGETQYF
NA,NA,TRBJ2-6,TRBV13,TGTGCCAGCAGCTTAGGAATTAGCTCTGGGGCCAACGTCCTGACTTTC,CASSLGISSGANVLTF
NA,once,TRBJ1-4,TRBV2,TGTGCCAGCAGTTACATGGGGGGTAATGAAAAACTGTTTTTT,CASSYMGGNEKLFF
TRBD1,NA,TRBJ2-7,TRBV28,TGTGCCAGCAGTTCAACAGGGGCCTACGAGCAGTACTTC,CASSSTGAYEQYF
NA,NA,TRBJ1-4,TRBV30,TGTGCCTGGAGTGGGGCCCGGGGGAGGAATAAAAATGAAAAACTGTTTTTT,CAWSGARGRNKNEKLFF
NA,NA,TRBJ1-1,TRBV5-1,TGCGCCAGCAGCGGCGTAGGGGGTAGGGGCACTGAAGCTTTCTTT,CASSGVGGRGTEAFF
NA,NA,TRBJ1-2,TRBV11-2,TGTGCCAGCAGCCACCATACGAGGGCAGGGGACTACACCTTC,CASSHHTRAGDYTF
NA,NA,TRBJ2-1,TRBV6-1,TGTGCCAGCAGTGAACCTAAACCCGACAGCTACTTCTCCTACAATGAGCAGTTCTTC,CASSEPKPDSYFSYNEQFF
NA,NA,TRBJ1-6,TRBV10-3,TGTGCCATCAGTGAGCGGGGGAGGGAAAATTCACCCCTCCACTTT,CAISERGRENSPLHF
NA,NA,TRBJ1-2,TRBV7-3,TGTGCCAGCAGCTTAATCCCCGGGTCTGGCTACACCTTC,CASSLIPGSGYTF
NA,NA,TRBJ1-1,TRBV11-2,TGTGCCAGCAGCTTACGCTGGCAGGACACTGAAGCTTTCTTT,CASSLRWQDTEAFF
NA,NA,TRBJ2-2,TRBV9,TGTGCCAGCAGCGTACTCAGCGGGAACACCGGGGAGCTGTTTTTT,CASSVLSGNTGELFF
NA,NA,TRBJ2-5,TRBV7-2,TGTGCCAGCAGCTTGGGCCGTCAGGAGACCCAGTACTTC,CASSLGRQETQYF
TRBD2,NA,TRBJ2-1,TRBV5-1,TGCGCCAGCAGCTTGCTAACTAGCGGGTCCCAGTTCTTC,CASSLLTSGSQFF
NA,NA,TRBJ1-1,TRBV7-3,TGTGCCAGCAGCTTATACAGGAGCACTGAAGCTTTCTTT,CASSLYRSTEAFF
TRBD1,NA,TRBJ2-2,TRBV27,TGTGCCAGCAGTTGGGGGACAGGGCTCACCGGGGAGCTGTTTTTT,CASSWGTGLTGELFF
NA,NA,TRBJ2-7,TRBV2,TGTGCCAGCAGCCAGGGGGGTGAGCCGTACTTC,CASSQGGEPYF
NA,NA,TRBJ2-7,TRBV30,TGTGCCTGGAGTGTTGTCTCCTACGAGCAGTACTTC,CAWSVVSYEQYF
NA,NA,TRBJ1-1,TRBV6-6,TGTGCCAGCAGTTTCGAACAGAACACTGAAGCTTTCTTT,CASSFEQNTEAFF
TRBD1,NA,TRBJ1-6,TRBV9,TGTGCCAGCAGCGTAGTATGCCTGGACAGGGGGGAATGGGCACCCCTCCACTTT,CASSVVCLDRGEWAPLHF
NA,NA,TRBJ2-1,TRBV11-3,TGTGCCAGCAGCGGGGCTAACTACAATGAGCAGTTCTTC,CASSGANYNEQFF
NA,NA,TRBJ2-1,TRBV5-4,TGTGCCAGCAGCTTGGGGAAGCCCATAGCCGACTGGTTCTTC,CASSLGKPIADWFF
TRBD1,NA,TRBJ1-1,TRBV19,TGTGCCAGTAGTATGGGCGCGCAGGGGGTCACTGAAGCTTTCTTT,CASSMGAQGVTEAFF
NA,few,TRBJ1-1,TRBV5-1,TGCGCCAGCAGCTTGGGGGGCTGGGACACTGAAGCTTTCTTT,CASSLGGWDTEAFF
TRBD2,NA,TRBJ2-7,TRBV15,TGTGCCACCAGCAGAGATGCGGGAGCAGCTTACGAGCAGTACTTC,CATSRDAGAAYEQYF
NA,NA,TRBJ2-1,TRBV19,TGTGCCACGGGAGCCGGGAATGAGCAGTTCTTC,CATGAGNEQFF
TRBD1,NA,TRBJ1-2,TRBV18,TGTGCCAGCTCACCACGCCAGGGGGTAGTAGCTAACTATGGCTACACCTTC,CASSPRQGVVANYGYTF
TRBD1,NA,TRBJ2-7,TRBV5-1,TGCGCCAGCCGGGGAGGGACAGGGTCCTACGAGCAGTACTTC,CASRGGTGSYEQYF
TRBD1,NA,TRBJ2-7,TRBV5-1,TGCGCCAGCAGCCCACGCACAGGGGCCGGATCCTACGAGCAGTACTTC,CASSPRTGAGSYEQYF
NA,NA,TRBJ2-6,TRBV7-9,TGTGCCAGCAGCAGGAGTGGTATTGGCGGGGCCAACGTCCTGACTTTC,CASSRSGIGGANVLTF
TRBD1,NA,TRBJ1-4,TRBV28,TGTGCCAGCAGTTCTACAGGGGGTCATGAAAAACTGTTTTTT,CASSSTGGHEKLFF
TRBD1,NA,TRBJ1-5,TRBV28,TGTGCCAGCCGGAGATTATGGACAGGGGATCAGCCCCAGCATTTT,CASRRLWTGDQPQHF